This is a list of T cell receptor beta chains from one sample in a study of memory B cells and T cells in multiple sclerosis. Libraries were prepared by immunoSEQ multiplex PCR; TCRdb keeps only in-frame clonotypes and omits some of them. Of fewer than 15,000 clones detected, approximately 70% appear once; the ten largest clones hold roughly 2.3%. The sequencing sample was made of memory (CD45RO+) CD4+ T cells from blood. These receptors came from a human donor with multiple sclerosis. Each CDR3 is given with its conserved first and last residue. The order of the fields is CDR3 length, J gene, clone size, V gene, D gene, CDR3 protein, CDR3 DNA. A D gene is named only where the DNA matches it firmly. For some rows the clone size is stated as once, few or many, or as a class when expanded; others skip it.

length: 13
J: TRBJ1-5
size: -
V: TRBV7-3
D: -
CDR3: CASSFTADQPQHF
DNA: TGTGCCAGCAGCTTCACAGCAGATCAGCCCCAGCATTTT

length: 15
J: TRBJ1-1
size: few
V: TRBV10-2
D: TRBD1
CDR3: CASSGWGQGRTEAFF
DNA: TGCGCCAGCAGTGGGTGGGGACAGGGGAGGACTGAAGCTTTCTTT

length: 14
J: TRBJ1-6
size: -
V: TRBV2
D: -
CDR3: CARSQGKLNSPLHF
DNA: TGTGCCAGATCTCAGGGCAAACTAAATTCACCCCTCCACTTT

length: 15
J: TRBJ2-2
size: few
V: TRBV28
D: -
CDR3: CASRPTRVDTGELFF
DNA: TGTGCCAGCAGACCCACCCGGGTGGACACCGGGGAGCTGTTTTTT

length: 13
J: TRBJ1-1
size: medium-sized
V: TRBV2
D: TRBD1
CDR3: CASRKGTGLEAFF
DNA: TGTGCCAGCAGAAAGGGGACAGGCCTTGAAGCTTTCTTT

length: 14
J: TRBJ2-7
size: -
V: TRBV5-4
D: -
CDR3: CASSLAGLANEQYF
DNA: TGTGCCAGCAGCTTGGCCGGGCTAGCGAACGAGCAGTACTTC

length: 14
J: TRBJ1-2
size: -
V: TRBV11-3
D: TRBD1
CDR3: CASRGDRSPPGYTF
DNA: TGTGCCAGCAGAGGGGACAGGTCCCCTCCTGGCTACACCTTC

length: 14
J: TRBJ1-2
size: -
V: TRBV4-1
D: TRBD1
CDR3: CASSQVRRGQGYTF
DNA: TGCGCCAGCAGCCAAGTCCGCAGGGGGCAGGGCTACACCTTC

length: 15
J: TRBJ1-1
size: -
V: TRBV2
D: TRBD1
CDR3: CASREKTGGNTEAFF
DNA: TGTGCCAGCAGGGAAAAGACAGGGGGGAACACTGAAGCTTTCTTT

length: 15
J: TRBJ2-3
size: -
V: TRBV2
D: TRBD2
CDR3: CASSVGLAGGDTQYF
DNA: TGTGCCAGCAGTGTGGGGCTAGCGGGCGGAGATACGCAGTATTTT

length: 16
J: TRBJ2-3
size: -
V: TRBV19
D: TRBD2
CDR3: CASSTRLAGVGDTQYF
DNA: TGTGCCAGTAGTACTCGACTAGCGGGAGTTGGAGATACGCAGTATTTT

length: 16
J: TRBJ1-2
size: once
V: TRBV27
D: TRBD1
CDR3: CASSPLLRDSASGYTF
DNA: TGTGCCAGCAGTCCCCTATTACGGGACAGCGCTTCGGGCTACACCTTC

length: 15
J: TRBJ1-1
size: -
V: TRBV14
D: -
CDR3: CASSQAGGSPEGAFF
DNA: TGTGCCAGCAGCCAAGCCGGGGGATCTCCCGAGGGCGCTTTCTTT

length: 16
J: TRBJ1-1
size: -
V: TRBV19
D: -
CDR3: CASQPQQIGHPTEAFF
DNA: TGTGCCAGTCAGCCGCAGCAAATTGGACACCCCACTGAAGCTTTCTTT

length: 14
J: TRBJ1-2
size: -
V: TRBV19
D: TRBD1
CDR3: CASSVGDRAYGYTF
DNA: TGTGCCAGTAGTGTCGGGGACAGGGCCTATGGCTACACCTTC

length: 12
J: TRBJ1-4
size: -
V: TRBV29-1
D: -
CDR3: CSVRGLNEKLFF
DNA: TGCAGCGTACGAGGGCTTAATGAAAAACTGTTTTTT

length: 11
J: TRBJ2-3
size: -
V: TRBV6-1
D: TRBD2
CDR3: CAGEYTDTQYF
DNA: TGCGCGGGGGAATACACAGATACGCAGTATTTT

length: 16
J: TRBJ1-2
size: -
V: TRBV2
D: TRBD1
CDR3: CASSDVGGQGKHGYTF
DNA: TGTGCCAGCAGCGACGTCGGGGGACAGGGGAAACATGGCTACACCTTC

length: 15
J: TRBJ2-1
size: -
V: TRBV7-9
D: TRBD2
CDR3: CASSLGTSGGGEQFF
DNA: TGTGCCAGCAGCTTAGGTACTAGCGGAGGGGGTGAGCAGTTCTTC

length: 14
J: TRBJ1-2
size: -
V: TRBV30
D: TRBD1
CDR3: CAWSEGRGNYGYTF
DNA: TGTGCCTGGAGTGAGGGCAGGGGGAACTATGGCTACACCTTC

length: 14
J: TRBJ2-3
size: few
V: TRBV25-1
D: TRBD2
CDR3: CASSDRGGTDTQYF
DNA: TGTGCCAGCAGTGATCGGGGGGGCACAGATACGCAGTATTTT

length: 16
J: TRBJ2-1
size: -
V: TRBV4-1
D: TRBD2
CDR3: CASSQSLAGGRNEQFF
DNA: TGCGCCAGCAGCCAATCTCTAGCGGGAGGCAGGAATGAGCAGTTCTTC

length: 15
J: TRBJ1-5
size: few
V: TRBV18
D: -
CDR3: CASSPTGRAHQPQHF
DNA: TGTGCCAGCTCACCCACGGGAAGGGCCCATCAGCCCCAGCATTTT

length: 13
J: TRBJ1-2
size: once
V: TRBV7-8
D: TRBD1
CDR3: CASSPGGGDGYTF
DNA: TGTGCCAGCAGCCCAGGGGGCGGTGATGGCTACACCTTC

length: 14
J: TRBJ2-2
size: -
V: TRBV5-1
D: -
CDR3: CASSSGVITGELFF
DNA: TGCGCCAGCAGCTCCGGGGTTATCACCGGGGAGCTGTTTTTT

length: 13
J: TRBJ1-1
size: -
V: TRBV7-3
D: -
CDR3: CASSLAGNTEAFF
DNA: TGTGCCAGCAGCTTAGCGGGGAACACTGAAGCTTTCTTT

length: 14
J: TRBJ1-5
size: -
V: TRBV27
D: -
CDR3: CASSLQGDNQPQHF
DNA: TGTGCCAGCAGTTTACAAGGAGACAATCAGCCCCAGCATTTT

length: 14
J: TRBJ2-1
size: few
V: TRBV11-2
D: -
CDR3: CASSLILTYNEQFF
DNA: TGTGCCAGCAGCTTAATACTTACCTACAATGAGCAGTTCTTC

length: 14
J: TRBJ1-1
size: few
V: TRBV15
D: -
CDR3: CATSSPLGGTEAFF
DNA: TGTGCCACCAGCAGCCCCCTGGGGGGGACTGAAGCTTTCTTT

length: 16
J: TRBJ2-1
size: -
V: TRBV5-5
D: -
CDR3: CASSFGGDSSYNEQFF
DNA: TGTGCCAGCAGCTTCGGAGGGGACAGCTCCTACAATGAGCAGTTCTTC

length: 15
J: TRBJ2-7
size: -
V: TRBV5-1
D: TRBD1
CDR3: CASSLAATGVHEQYF
DNA: TGCGCCAGCAGCTTGGCCGCGACAGGGGTCCACGAGCAGTACTTC

length: 15
J: TRBJ1-5
size: -
V: TRBV19
D: TRBD1
CDR3: CASTRQGASGQPQHF
DNA: TGTGCCAGTACCCGACAGGGGGCGAGTGGTCAGCCCCAGCATTTT

length: 16
J: TRBJ2-5
size: -
V: TRBV5-1
D: TRBD2
CDR3: CASSLAGASGQETQYF
DNA: TGCGCCAGCAGCTTGGCCGGCGCTAGCGGACAAGAGACCCAGTACTTC

length: 13
J: TRBJ1-5
size: -
V: TRBV6-5
D: -
CDR3: CASSMDISQPQHF
DNA: TGTGCCAGCAGTATGGACATTAGTCAGCCCCAGCATTTT

length: 11
J: TRBJ1-4
size: -
V: TRBV20-1
D: -
CDR3: CSATLNEKLFF
DNA: TGCAGTGCTACCCTTAATGAAAAACTGTTTTTT

length: 13
J: TRBJ1-1
size: -
V: TRBV5-4
D: -
CDR3: CASSLHLNTEAFF
DNA: TGTGCCAGCAGCTTGCATTTGAACACTGAAGCTTTCTTT

length: 14
J: TRBJ1-1
size: -
V: TRBV5-1
D: -
CDR3: CASTTGSMNTEAFF
DNA: TGCGCCAGCACCACAGGTTCCATGAACACTGAAGCTTTCTTT

length: 12
J: TRBJ2-7
size: -
V: TRBV4-2
D: -
CDR3: CASSQVAHEQYF
DNA: TGTGCCAGCAGCCAAGTGGCCCACGAGCAGTACTTC

length: 14
J: TRBJ2-1
size: -
V: TRBV5-1
D: TRBD2
CDR3: CASSLGLAGEEQFF
DNA: TGCGCCAGCAGCTTGGGACTAGCGGGAGAGGAGCAGTTCTTC

length: 14
J: TRBJ2-1
size: -
V: TRBV30
D: TRBD2
CDR3: CAWATSGRSNEQFF
DNA: TGTGCCTGGGCGACTAGCGGGAGGAGCAATGAGCAGTTCTTC

length: 13
J: TRBJ2-7
size: -
V: TRBV5-1
D: -
CDR3: CASSPQGVYEQYF
DNA: TGCGCCAGCAGCCCGCAAGGGGTCTACGAGCAGTACTTC

length: 14
J: TRBJ1-2
size: -
V: TRBV19
D: TRBD1
CDR3: CASMHRTGRYGYTF
DNA: TGTGCCAGTATGCATAGGACAGGTCGCTATGGCTACACCTTC

length: 17
J: TRBJ2-5
size: -
V: TRBV19
D: TRBD2
CDR3: CASSPRGWTSSPETQYF
DNA: TGTGCCAGTAGTCCTCGCGGATGGACTAGCTCCCCGGAGACCCAGTACTTC

length: 15
J: TRBJ2-2
size: once
V: TRBV27
D: -
CDR3: CASSLDSWNTGELFF
DNA: TGTGCCAGCAGTTTGGACAGTTGGAACACCGGGGAGCTGTTTTTT

length: 15
J: TRBJ2-1
size: -
V: TRBV7-9
D: TRBD1
CDR3: CASSPGTGKYNEQFF
DNA: TGTGCCAGCAGCCCCGGGACAGGGAAGTACAATGAGCAGTTCTTC

length: 15
J: TRBJ1-5
size: -
V: TRBV4-1
D: TRBD1
CDR3: CASTPGPTGGQPQHF
DNA: TGCGCCAGCACCCCCGGCCCGACAGGGGGACAGCCCCAGCATTTT

length: 15
J: TRBJ1-2
size: -
V: TRBV19
D: -
CDR3: CASSPALGVGYGYTF
DNA: TGTGCCAGTAGTCCCGCTTTAGGCGTCGGGTATGGCTACACCTTC

length: 14
J: TRBJ2-7
size: -
V: TRBV6-5
D: -
CDR3: CASRPTAPSYEQYF
DNA: TGTGCCAGCAGGCCGACAGCTCCCTCCTACGAGCAGTACTTC

length: 13
J: TRBJ1-2
size: -
V: TRBV6-5
D: TRBD1
CDR3: CASSIYRGDGYTF
DNA: TGTGCCAGCAGTATTTACAGGGGAGACGGCTACACCTTC

length: 14
J: TRBJ2-5
size: -
V: TRBV5-1
D: -
CDR3: CASSLGGGKETQYF
DNA: TGCGCCAGCAGCTTGGGTGGAGGGAAAGAGACCCAGTACTTC